The T cell receptor beta chain described here comes from a study of regulatory T cells in long-lasting Graves disease. The V gene's germline CDR1 is SGHDT and CDR2 YYEEEE. This CDR3 comprises 15 residues. V lost 2 bases and J lost 1, with 10 bases in between. Sample time point: newly diagnosed GD, antithyroid drugs for less than 3 months. The TCR library was made from RNA that had been extracted from PBMCs in TRIzol. As a group, patients came from one endocrinology department in Xi'an, China. Sequencing libraries for TCR beta were prepared with iRepertoire HTBI primers and Arm-PCR of CDR3 regions. Each CDR3 protein gets one entry after TCRdb re-called the multiplex PCR reads with MiXCR. The table lists about 470,000 distinct CDR3 sequences, more than 13% of them singletons, with around 15% in the top ten. The same data also went into a second study, on T cells in Graves' hyperthyroidism and ophthalmopathy. Per that study: TCR CDR3 regions were first amplified by RT-PCR with HTBI primers. The majority of expanded thyroid clonotypes above 0.001 also appeared in blood.

This material consisted of peripheral blood mononuclear cells (PBMCs), taken at new diagnosis, from a patient treated with antithyroid drugs. The rearrangement uses TRBV5-6 and TRBJ1-5; perhaps TRBD1 as D (5 bases). The source is a young woman with Graves disease. The CDR3 region is CASSFRDRSNQPQHF. The CDR3 DNA is TGTGCCAGCAGCTTTCGGGACCGGAGCAATCAGCCCCAGCATTTT.